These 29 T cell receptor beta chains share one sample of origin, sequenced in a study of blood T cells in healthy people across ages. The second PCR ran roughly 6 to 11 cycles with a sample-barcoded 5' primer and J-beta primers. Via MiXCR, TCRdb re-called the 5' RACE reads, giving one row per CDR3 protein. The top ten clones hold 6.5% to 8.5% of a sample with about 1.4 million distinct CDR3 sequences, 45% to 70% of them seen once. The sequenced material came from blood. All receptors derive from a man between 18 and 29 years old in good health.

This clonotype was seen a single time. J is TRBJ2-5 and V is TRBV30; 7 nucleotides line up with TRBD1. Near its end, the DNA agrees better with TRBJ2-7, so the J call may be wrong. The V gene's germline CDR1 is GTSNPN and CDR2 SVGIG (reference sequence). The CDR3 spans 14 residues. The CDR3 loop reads CAWSVRQGSGEQYF. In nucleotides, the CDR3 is TGTGCCTGGAGTGTCAGACAGGGCTCGGGCGAGCAGTACTTC.

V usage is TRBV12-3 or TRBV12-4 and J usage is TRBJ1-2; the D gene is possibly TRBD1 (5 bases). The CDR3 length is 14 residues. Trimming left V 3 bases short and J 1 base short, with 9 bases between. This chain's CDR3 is CASSLQGSNYGYTF. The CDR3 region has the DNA TGTGCCAGCAGTTTGCAGGGAAGTAACTATGGCTACACCTTC.

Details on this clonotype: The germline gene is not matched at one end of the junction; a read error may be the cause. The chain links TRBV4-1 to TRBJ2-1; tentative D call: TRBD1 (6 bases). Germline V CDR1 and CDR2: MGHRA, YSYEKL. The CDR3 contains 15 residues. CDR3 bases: TGCTCCAGCAGCCCACAGGGAGAGGCTTTCAATGAGCAGTTCTTC. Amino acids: CSSSPQGEAFNEQFF.

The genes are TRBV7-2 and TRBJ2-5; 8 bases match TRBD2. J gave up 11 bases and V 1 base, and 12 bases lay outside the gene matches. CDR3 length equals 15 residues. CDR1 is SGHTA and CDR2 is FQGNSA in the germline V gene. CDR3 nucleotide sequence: TGTGCCAGCAGCTTAGGCGGAGCGGGAGACCTAGGGCAGTACTTC. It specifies CASSLGGAGDLGQYF.

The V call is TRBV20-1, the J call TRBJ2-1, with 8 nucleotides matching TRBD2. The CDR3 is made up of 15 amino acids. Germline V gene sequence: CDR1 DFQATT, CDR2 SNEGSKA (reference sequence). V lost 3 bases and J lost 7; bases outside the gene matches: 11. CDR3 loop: CSASEGSGSENEQFF. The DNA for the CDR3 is TGCAGTGCTAGTGAGGGAAGCGGGAGTGAGAATGAGCAGTTCTTC.

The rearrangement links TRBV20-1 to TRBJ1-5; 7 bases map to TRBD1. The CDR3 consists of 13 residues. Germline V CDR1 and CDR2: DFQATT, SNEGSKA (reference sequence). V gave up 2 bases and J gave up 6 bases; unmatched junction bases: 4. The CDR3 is CSARQGGGQPQHF. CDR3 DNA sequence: TGCAGTGCTAGACAAGGGGGCGGTCAGCCCCAGCATTTT.

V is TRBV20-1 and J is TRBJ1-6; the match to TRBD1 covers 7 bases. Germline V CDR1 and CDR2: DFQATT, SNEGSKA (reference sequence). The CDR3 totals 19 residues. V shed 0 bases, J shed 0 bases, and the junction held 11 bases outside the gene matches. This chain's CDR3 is CSARDGQAQGSSYNSPLHF. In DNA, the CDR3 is TGCAGTGCTAGAGATGGACAGGCCCAGGGGAGCTCCTATAATTCACCCCTCCACTTT.

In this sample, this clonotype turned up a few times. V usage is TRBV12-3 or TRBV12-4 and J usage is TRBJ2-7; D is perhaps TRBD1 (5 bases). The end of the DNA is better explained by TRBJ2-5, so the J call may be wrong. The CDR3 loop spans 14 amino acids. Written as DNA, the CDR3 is TGTGCCAGCAGTACCTTGGGGCAGGTCGAGACCCAGTACTTC. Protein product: CASSTLGQVETQYF.

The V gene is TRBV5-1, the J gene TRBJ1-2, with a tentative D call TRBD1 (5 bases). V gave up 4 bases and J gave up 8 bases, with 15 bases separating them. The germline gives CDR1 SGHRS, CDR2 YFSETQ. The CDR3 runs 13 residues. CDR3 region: CASSLIGHTGYTF. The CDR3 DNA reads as TGCGCCAGCAGCCTTATAGGACACACCGGCTACACCTTC.

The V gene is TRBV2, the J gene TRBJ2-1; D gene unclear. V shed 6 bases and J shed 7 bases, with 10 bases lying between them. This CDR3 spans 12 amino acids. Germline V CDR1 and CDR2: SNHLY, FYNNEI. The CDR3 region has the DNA TGTGCCAGCAGCACGGACCTTAATGAGCAGTTCTTC. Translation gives CASSTDLNEQFF.

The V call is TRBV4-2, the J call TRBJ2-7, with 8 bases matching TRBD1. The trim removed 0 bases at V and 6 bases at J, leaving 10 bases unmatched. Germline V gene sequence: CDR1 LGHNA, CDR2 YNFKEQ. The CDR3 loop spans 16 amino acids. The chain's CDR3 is CASSQDLTGGLGEQYF. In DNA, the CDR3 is TGTGCCAGCAGCCAAGATCTTACAGGGGGATTGGGCGAGCAGTACTTC.

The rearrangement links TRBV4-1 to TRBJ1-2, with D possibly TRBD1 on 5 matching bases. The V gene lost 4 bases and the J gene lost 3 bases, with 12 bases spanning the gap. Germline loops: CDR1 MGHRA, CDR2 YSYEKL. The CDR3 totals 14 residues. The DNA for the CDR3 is TGCGCCAGCAGCCTCCCAGGACATGACTATGGCTACACCTTC. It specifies CASSLPGHDYGYTF.

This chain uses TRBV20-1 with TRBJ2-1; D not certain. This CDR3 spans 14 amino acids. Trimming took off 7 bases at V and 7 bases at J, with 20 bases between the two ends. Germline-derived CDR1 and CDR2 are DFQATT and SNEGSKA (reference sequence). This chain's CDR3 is CSVPGNVWKNEQFF. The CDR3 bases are TGCAGTGTACCTGGTAACGTTTGGAAAAATGAGCAGTTCTTC.

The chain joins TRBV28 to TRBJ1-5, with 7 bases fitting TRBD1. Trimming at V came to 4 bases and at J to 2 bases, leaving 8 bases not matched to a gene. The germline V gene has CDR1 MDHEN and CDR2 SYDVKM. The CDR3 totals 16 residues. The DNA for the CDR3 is TGTGCCAGCAGTTCGACAGGGAGGGGGGGCAATCAGCCCCAGCATTTT. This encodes CASSSTGRGGNQPQHF. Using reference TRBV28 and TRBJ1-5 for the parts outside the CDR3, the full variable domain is DVKVTQSSRYLVKRTGEKVFLECVQDMDHENMFWYRQDPGLGLRLIYFSYDVKMKEKGDIPEGYSVSREKKERFSLILESASTNQTSMYLCASSSTGRGGNQPQHFGDGTRLSIL.

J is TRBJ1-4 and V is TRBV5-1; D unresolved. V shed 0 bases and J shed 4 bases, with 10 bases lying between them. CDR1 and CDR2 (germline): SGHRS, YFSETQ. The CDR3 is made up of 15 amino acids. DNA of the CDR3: TGCGCCAGCAGCTTGGATTCCGGGCTTAATGAAAAACTGTTTTTT. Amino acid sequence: CASSLDSGLNEKLFF.

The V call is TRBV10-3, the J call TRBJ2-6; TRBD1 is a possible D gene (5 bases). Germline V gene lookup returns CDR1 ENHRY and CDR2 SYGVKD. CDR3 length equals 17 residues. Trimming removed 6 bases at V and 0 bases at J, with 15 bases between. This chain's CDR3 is CAIRPDRIDSGANVLTF. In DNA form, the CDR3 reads TGTGCCATCAGGCCAGACAGAATCGACTCTGGGGCCAACGTCCTGACTTTC.

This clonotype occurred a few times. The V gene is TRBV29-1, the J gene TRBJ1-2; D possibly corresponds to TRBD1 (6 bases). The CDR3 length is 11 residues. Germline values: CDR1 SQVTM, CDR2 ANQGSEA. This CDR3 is CSDLKGGGYTF. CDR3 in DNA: TGCAGTGACTTGAAGGGGGGCGGCTACACCTTC.

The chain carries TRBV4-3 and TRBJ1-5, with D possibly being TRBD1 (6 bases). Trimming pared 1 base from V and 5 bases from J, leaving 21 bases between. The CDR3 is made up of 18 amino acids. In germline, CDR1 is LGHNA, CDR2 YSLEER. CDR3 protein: CASSQGRGGRGTHQPQHF. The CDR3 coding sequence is TGCGCCAGCAGCCAAGGGAGGGGGGGGCGCGGAACGCATCAGCCCCAGCATTTT.

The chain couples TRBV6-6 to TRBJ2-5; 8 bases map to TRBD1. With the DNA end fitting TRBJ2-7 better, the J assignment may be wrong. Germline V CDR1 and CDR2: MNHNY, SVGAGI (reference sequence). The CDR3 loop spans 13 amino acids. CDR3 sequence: CASHRGDSYEQYF. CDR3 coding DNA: TGTGCCAGCCACAGGGGGGATTCCTACGAGCAGTACTTC.

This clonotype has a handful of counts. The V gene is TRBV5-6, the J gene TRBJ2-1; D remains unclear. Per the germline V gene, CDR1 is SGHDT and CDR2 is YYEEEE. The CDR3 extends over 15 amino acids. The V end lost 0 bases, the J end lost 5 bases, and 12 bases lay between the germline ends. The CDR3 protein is CASSLGQAVNNEQFF. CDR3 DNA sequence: TGTGCCAGCAGCTTGGGTCAGGCCGTCAACAATGAGCAGTTCTTC.

CDR3 region: CASSATSPGELFF. The CDR3 region has the DNA TGTGCCAGCAGTGCTACTAGCCCCGGGGAGCTGTTTTTT. This sequence joins TRBV12-3 or TRBV12-4 and TRBJ2-2, with a possible D match to TRBD2 (6 bases). Trimming pared 5 bases from V and 6 bases from J, leaving 10 bases between. CDR3 length: 13 amino acids.

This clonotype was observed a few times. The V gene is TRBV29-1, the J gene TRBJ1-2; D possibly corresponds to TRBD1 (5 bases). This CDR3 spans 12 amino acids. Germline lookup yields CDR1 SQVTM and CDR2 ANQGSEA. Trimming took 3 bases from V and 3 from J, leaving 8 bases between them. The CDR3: CSVEGTDYGYTF. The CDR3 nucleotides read TGCAGCGTTGAGGGGACGGACTATGGCTACACCTTC.

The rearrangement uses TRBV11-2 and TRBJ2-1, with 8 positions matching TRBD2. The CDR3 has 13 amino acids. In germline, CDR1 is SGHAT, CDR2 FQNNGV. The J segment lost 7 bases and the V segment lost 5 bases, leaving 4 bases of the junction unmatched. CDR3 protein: CASSNPSGNEQFF. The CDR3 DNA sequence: TGTGCCAGCAGCAACCCTAGCGGGAATGAGCAGTTCTTC.

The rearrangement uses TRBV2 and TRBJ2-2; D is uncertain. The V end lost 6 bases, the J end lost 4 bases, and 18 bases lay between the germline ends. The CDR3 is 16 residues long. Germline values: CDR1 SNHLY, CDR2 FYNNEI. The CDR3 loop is CASSRKSGSGTGELFF. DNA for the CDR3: TGTGCCAGCAGCCGAAAGTCGGGTAGTGGCACCGGGGAGCTGTTTTTT. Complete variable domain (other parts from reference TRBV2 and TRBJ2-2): EPEVTQTPSHQVTQMGQEVILRCVPISNHLYFYWYRQILGQKVEFLVSFYNNEISEKSEIFDDQFSVERPDGSNFTLKIRSTKLEDSAMYFCASSRKSGSGTGELFFGEGSRLTVL.

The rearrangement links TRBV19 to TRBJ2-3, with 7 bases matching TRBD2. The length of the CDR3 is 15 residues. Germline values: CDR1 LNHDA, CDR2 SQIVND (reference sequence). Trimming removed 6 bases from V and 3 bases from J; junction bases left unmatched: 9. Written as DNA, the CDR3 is TGTGCCAGTAGAACGGGGACTACCGGTACAGATACGCAGTATTTT. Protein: CASRTGTTGTDTQYF.

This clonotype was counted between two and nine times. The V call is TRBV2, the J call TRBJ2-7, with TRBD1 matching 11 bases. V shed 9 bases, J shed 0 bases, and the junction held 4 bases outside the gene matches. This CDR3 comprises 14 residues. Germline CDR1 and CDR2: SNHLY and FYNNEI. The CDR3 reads CARGDRGSSYEQYF. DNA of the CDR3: TGTGCCAGGGGGGACAGGGGGAGCTCCTACGAGCAGTACTTC.

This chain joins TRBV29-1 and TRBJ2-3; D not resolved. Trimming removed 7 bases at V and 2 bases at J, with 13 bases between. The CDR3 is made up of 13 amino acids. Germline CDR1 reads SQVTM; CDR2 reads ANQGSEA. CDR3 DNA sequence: TGCAGCGGAGCACGGAAAATCACAGATACGCAGTATTTT. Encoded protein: CSGARKITDTQYF.

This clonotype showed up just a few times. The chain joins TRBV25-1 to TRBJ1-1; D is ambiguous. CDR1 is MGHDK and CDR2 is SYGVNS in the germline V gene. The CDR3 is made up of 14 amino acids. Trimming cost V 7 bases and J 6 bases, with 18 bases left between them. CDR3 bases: TGTGCCAGCACCCTTCCGGGCACTAGCGCTGAAGCTTTCTTT. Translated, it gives CASTLPGTSAEAFF.

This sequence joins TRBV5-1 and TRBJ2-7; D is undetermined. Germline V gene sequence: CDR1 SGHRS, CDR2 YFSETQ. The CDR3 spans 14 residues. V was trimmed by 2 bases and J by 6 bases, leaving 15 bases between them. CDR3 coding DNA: TGCGCCAGCAGCTTATTAGGGTCGGTGGGCGAGCAGTACTTC. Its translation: CASSLLGSVGEQYF.